This T cell receptor beta chain was recovered during a study of shared clonotypes between healthy human individuals. General observations from the study: Having only a few donors restricted how much genetic and exposure-history diversity was captured. Rarefaction revealed incomplete sorted-subset sequencing despite large depth. Larger estimated richness was generally recorded for naive subsets relative to memory subsets.

Germline lookup yields CDR1 ENHRY and CDR2 SYGVKD. CDR3 size: 15 residues. Trimming took off 0 bases at V and 7 bases at J, with 16 bases between the two ends. This clone was seen a few times. Its antigen is unidentified. Assay used: immunoSEQ multiplex PCR; TCRdb lists only in-frame clones, some missing. Of approximately 100,000 clones listed, 67% are singletons. CD8 memory merged CD45RO+ cells and CCR7-negative CD45RA+ TemRA cells into one population. This receptor was identified in a young man in good health. The source material was memory CD8+ T cells sorted from blood. This sample's subset: CD45RO+ cells pooled with CCR7-negative TemRA cells. The chain is built from TRBV10-3 and TRBJ2-7; D unresolved. The CDR3 sequence: CAISESVGSPREQYF. Written as DNA, the CDR3 is TGTGCCATCAGTGAGTCGGTAGGCTCTCCGCGGGAGCAGTACTTC.